The rows below give T cell receptor beta chains drawn from one sample of a study of T-cell reconstitution after alpha-beta-depleted transplantation in children. MiXCR was run by TCRdb on the PCR reads, yielding one entry per CDR3 protein. The table records 250,000 to 400,000 distinct CDR3 sequences, around 25% of them present only once. The sample consisted of PBMCs, mostly from graft donor cells, taken 180 days after TCRalphabeta/CD19-depleted stem cell transplant. All receptors derive from a male patient between 10 and 17 years old who had a stem cell transplant for acute lymphoblastic leukemia, so the T cells may come from the graft donor. Both conserved end residues are part of each CDR3. D genes are given only for firm matches. The size of a clone is reported for some rows only, either as once, few or many, or as a class for expanded clones.

TRBV5-1	-	-	TRBJ2-3	CASSLAMGRTNTQYF	TGCGCCAGCAGCCTAGCAATGGGACGTACAAATACGCAGTATTTT
TRBV29-1	TRBD1	-	TRBJ2-3	CSPWDRGTDTQYF	TGCAGCCCCTGGGACAGGGGGACAGATACGCAGTATTTT
TRBV12-3/TRBV12-4	-	few	TRBJ2-1	CASRPRSSYNEQFF	TGTGCCAGCAGGCCTAGGAGTTCCTACAATGAGCAGTTCTTC
TRBV7-9	-	-	TRBJ1-5	CASGGRGQPQHF	TGTGCCAGCGGGGGGCGAGGTCAGCCCCAGCATTTT
TRBV5-1	-	few	TRBJ2-2	CASSLAGGTAGELFF	TGCGCCAGCAGCTTGGCCGGGGGAACGGCCGGGGAGCTGTTTTTT
TRBV27	TRBD1	few	TRBJ2-1	CATDGNRTGPYNEQFF	TGTGCCACCGATGGGAACCGGACAGGCCCCTACAATGAGCAGTTCTTC
TRBV20-1	-	few	TRBJ2-2	CSAVLDTGELFF	TGCAGTGCTGTGCTCGACACCGGGGAGCTGTTTTTT
TRBV12-3/TRBV12-4	TRBD2	-	TRBJ2-7	CASSRTSGRRYEQYF	TGTGCCAGCAGTCGGACTAGCGGGAGGCGCTACGAGCAGTACTTC
TRBV4-2	TRBD2	-	TRBJ2-7	CASSQVSVAGETYEQYF	TGTGCCAGCAGCCAAGTGTCTGTAGCGGGAGAGACCTACGAGCAGTACTTC
TRBV18	TRBD2	-	TRBJ2-7	CASSRGLAHEQYF	TGTGCCAGCTCACGGGGACTAGCTCACGAGCAGTACTTC
TRBV5-1	-	many	TRBJ2-3	CASSWAGAADTQYF	TGCGCCAGCAGCTGGGCAGGGGCGGCAGATACGCAGTATTTT
TRBV14	-	-	TRBJ1-3	CASSQDRPGNTIYF	TGTGCCAGCAGCCAAGACAGACCCGGAAACACCATATATTTT
TRBV28	TRBD2	few	TRBJ2-7	CASSQTSGRVEGRYEQYF	TGTGCCAGCAGCCAGACTAGCGGGAGGGTTGAGGGCAGATACGAGCAGTACTTC
TRBV5-5	TRBD2	-	TRBJ2-5	CASSVELKRETLYF	TGTGCCAGCAGCGTCGAACTAAAGCGGGAGACCCTGTACTTC
TRBV5-1	-	few	TRBJ1-1	CASSLRGESEAFF	TGCGCCAGCAGCTTGCGGGGGGAAAGTGAAGCTTTCTTT
TRBV7-9	-	many	TRBJ1-2	CASSPSWGGYTF	TGTGCCAGCAGCCCGTCGTGGGGGGGCTACACCTTC
TRBV4-2	-	-	TRBJ1-5	CASSQEPPGSNQPQHF	TGTGCCAGCAGCCAAGAGCCTCCGGGTAGCAATCAGCCCCAGCATTTT
TRBV20-1	-	few	TRBJ2-2	CSAAGELFF	TGCAGTGCTGCGGGGGAGCTGTTTTTT
TRBV14	TRBD2	few	TRBJ2-5	CASSRLAETQETQYF	TGTGCCAGCAGCCGACTAGCGGAAACCCAAGAGACCCAGTACTTC
TRBV7-9	-	few	TRBJ2-7	CASSSPTAVYEQYF	TGTGCCAGCAGCTCCCCTACAGCGGTCTACGAGCAGTACTTC
TRBV4-2	TRBD2	few	TRBJ2-1	CASSQAGSRGSRLAGLNNEQFF	TGTGCCAGCAGCCAAGCTGGGTCAAGGGGCAGTAGACTAGCGGGATTGAACAATGAGCAGTTCTTC
TRBV20-1	-	once	TRBJ2-7	CSARDREKGSSGEQYF	TGCAGTGCTAGAGATAGAGAGAAGGGTTCTTCTGGCGAGCAGTACTTC
TRBV10-3	-	-	TRBJ2-3	CAISESEQPSTDTQYF	TGTGCCATCAGTGAGTCGGAACAACCTAGCACAGATACGCAGTATTTT
TRBV24-1	TRBD2	-	TRBJ2-7	CATSDPGTSHEQYF	TGTGCCACCAGTGACCCCGGGACTAGCCACGAGCAGTACTTC
TRBV7-9	-	few	TRBJ2-1	CASSLGLGGPLNEQFF	TGTGCCAGCAGCTTAGGACTAGGAGGCCCCCTCAATGAGCAGTTCTTC
TRBV29-1	-	few	TRBJ1-2	CSVEAPSSGGDYGYTF	TGCAGCGTTGAAGCTCCCTCATCCGGGGGCGACTATGGCTACACCTTC
TRBV7-8	-	-	TRBJ2-5	CASSPLLTGLQETQYF	TGTGCCAGCAGCCCCCTTTTAACAGGGCTCCAAGAGACCCAGTACTTC
TRBV6-1	-	-	TRBJ1-2	CASSEDGTTPYGYTF	TGTGCCAGCAGTGAAGACGGGACCACCCCCTATGGCTACACCTTC
TRBV7-6	-	-	TRBJ2-7	CASSSSPRGYYEQYF	TGTGCCAGCAGCTCCTCGCCACGGGGGTACTACGAGCAGTACTTC
TRBV20-1	-	-	TRBJ2-5	CSATEPFETQYF	TGCAGTGCCACGGAGCCATTTGAGACCCAGTACTTC
TRBV18	-	-	TRBJ2-7	CASSHLRQMGSQSYEQYF	TGTGCCAGCTCCCACCTGCGACAGATGGGATCCCAATCCTACGAGCAGTACTTC
TRBV5-1	-	many	TRBJ2-5	CASSLYGGSQETQYF	TGCGCCAGCAGCTTATATGGGGGGAGCCAAGAGACCCAGTACTTC
TRBV12-3/TRBV12-4	-	few	TRBJ1-2	CASSPPWGWDGYTF	TGTGCCAGCAGTCCTCCGTGGGGCTGGGATGGCTACACCTTC
TRBV2	TRBD2	-	TRBJ2-3	CATRTSGRENADTQYF	TGTGCCACCAGGACTAGCGGGAGGGAAAATGCAGATACGCAGTATTTT
TRBV29-1	-	many	TRBJ1-1	CSVGTLLNTEAFF	TGCAGCGTTGGGACGCTTTTGAACACTGAAGCTTTCTTT
TRBV11-2	-	few	TRBJ1-2	CASRAVGTIANYGYTF	TGTGCCAGCAGGGCAGTCGGGACTATCGCTAACTATGGCTACACCTTC
TRBV4-2	-	-	TRBJ2-7	CASSPSSDSYEQYF	TGTGCCAGCAGCCCCTCTAGCGACTCCTACGAGCAGTACTTC
TRBV3-1	-	few	TRBJ2-7	CASSQGQTEFASYEQYF	TGTGCCAGCAGCCAGGGACAAACAGAGTTCGCCTCCTACGAGCAGTACTTC
TRBV5-1	TRBD2	-	TRBJ2-7	CASSLLSSGIDSYEQYF	TGCGCCAGCAGCTTACTCTCGAGCGGGATTGATTCCTACGAGCAGTACTTC
TRBV11-2	-	-	TRBJ2-2	CASSLVRIGIGELFF	TGTGCCAGCAGCTTAGTCAGGATTGGCATCGGGGAGCTGTTTTTT
TRBV3-1	TRBD1	-	TRBJ1-5	CAICLDPRDRGFGQPQHF	TGTGCCATCTGTTTAGATCCCCGGGACAGGGGGTTTGGACAGCCCCAGCATTTT
TRBV4-1	-	once	TRBJ2-3	CASSQQGDTQYF	TGCGCCAGCAGCCAACAGGGAGATACGCAGTATTTT
TRBV6-4	-	few	TRBJ1-6	CASSDSLSGQPLHF	TGTGCCAGCAGTGACTCTCTTTCAGGGCAACCCCTCCACTTT
TRBV4-2	-	few	TRBJ2-7	CASSQDPQSSYEQYF	TGTGCCAGCAGCCAAGACCCCCAGAGCTCCTACGAGCAGTACTTC
TRBV10-3	TRBD2	-	TRBJ2-3	CAISAPGGTDTQYF	TGTGCCATCAGTGCGCCCGGGGGGACAGATACGCAGTATTTT
TRBV12-3/TRBV12-4	-	few	TRBJ1-6	CASSFSGTYSPLHF	TGTGCCAGCAGTTTTTCGGGGACTTACTCACCCCTCCACTTT
TRBV5-1	-	-	TRBJ2-2	CASSLVSSAILKFANTGELFF	TGCGCCAGCAGCTTGGTCTCTAGCGCGATTCTCAAGTTCGCGAACACCGGGGAGCTGTTTTTT
TRBV27	-	few	TRBJ1-1	CASSDSIGRWGEISAFF	TGTGCCAGCAGCGACAGCATAGGGCGCTGGGGAGAGATAAGCGCTTTCTTT
TRBV5-6	-	many	TRBJ2-1	CASSLAKGGYYNEQFF	TGTGCCAGCAGCTTGGCCAAGGGGGGATACTACAATGAGCAGTTCTTC